These 15 T cell receptor beta chains originate from one sample sequenced in a study of T cell clonality in common variable immunodeficiency. Findings and limits, study-wide: Common variable immunodeficiency TCR beta sequences reportedly had fewer deletions and N-nucleotide insertions.

Here immunoSEQ multiplex PCR was the method, and the copy in TCRdb shows in-frame clones only, minus some. This sample comprises fewer than 7,000 clones, none seen once only. Their recognized antigens are unknown. The source material was peripheral blood mononuclear cells. The source is a human donor with common variable immunodeficiency.

This clone counts as medium-sized. The CDR3 end is not reached by the read, which stops 3 residues before it; the germline J gene fills it in. This chain links TRBV15 with TRBJ2-1; D perhaps matches TRBD1 (6 bases). Germline CDR1 and CDR2: LNHNV and YYDKDF (reference sequence). The CDR3 contains 14 residues. With 7 bases removed from V and 2 bases from J, the gap between germline ends came to 12 bases. The CDR3 reads CATTGTQTYNEQFF. The sequenced part of the CDR3 DNA is TGTGCCACCACCGGGACACAGACCTACAATGAG.

This clone was counted a few times. The sequence runs out 3 residues before the end of the CDR3; the remainder is reconstructed from the germline J gene. The rearrangement links TRBV7-9 to TRBJ1-6; D is perhaps TRBD1 (5 bases). The ends were cut back, 3 bases at V and 9 bases at J, with 15 bases in the middle. Germline V CDR1 and CDR2: SEHNR, FQNEAQ (reference sequence). The CDR3 sequence is 15 residues long. CDR3 sequence reads: CASSLSGAGSSPLHF. The CDR3 DNA, read in part, is TGTGCCAGCAGCTTGAGCGGGGCCGGTAGTTCACCC.

Remarks on this clone: The read ends 3 residues shy of where the CDR3 ends; the end is completed using the germline J gene. This sequence joins TRBV19 and TRBJ2-3; tentative D call: TRBD1 (6 bases). V was clipped by 3 bases and J by 4 bases, with 20 bases between them. The CDR3 length is 17 residues. Germline CDR1 LNHDA, CDR2 SQIVND (reference sequence). CDR3 sequence reads: CASSIRWTVGVPDTQYF. Incomplete CDR3 DNA: TGTGCCAGTAGTATCAGGTGGACAGTCGGAGTCCCAGATACG. Based on the CDR3 plus reference TRBV19 and TRBJ2-3, the full variable domain is DGGITQSPKYLFRKEGQNVTLSCEQNLNHDAMYWYRQDPGQGLRLIYYSQIVNDFQKGDIAEGYSVSREKKESFPLTVTSAQKNPTAFYLCASSIRWTVGVPDTQYFGPGTRLTVL.

Regarding this clone: The read finishes 3 residues shy of the CDR3 end, and the germline J gene is used to complete it. The rearrangement uses TRBV19 and TRBJ2-3, with 9 bases identical to TRBD1. The CDR3 has 14 amino acids. CDR1 LNHDA and CDR2 SQIVND come from the germline V gene (reference sequence). V lost 4 bases and J lost 6; bases outside the gene matches: 5. CDR3 DNA, as far as it was read: TGTGCCAGTAGTAATGACAGGGGGTCGGATACG. This gives the protein CASSNDRGSDT. The whole CDR3 reads CASSNDRGSDTQYF.

Remarks on this clone: From the germline J gene comes the end of the CDR3, since the read stops 3 residues before it. This chain connects TRBV20-1 to TRBJ2-1, with a tentative D call TRBD2 (6 bases). The CDR3 spans 16 residues. Germline V gene sequence: CDR1 DFQATT, CDR2 SNEGSKA (reference sequence). Between the trimmed V and J ends, which lost 1 base and 6 bases, there was a span of 19 bases. CDR3 DNA, as far as it was read: TGCAGTGCTAGAGCATTTGGCGGGATCTGGGGCAATGAG. Translation: CSARAFGGIWGNE. The full CDR3 protein is CSARAFGGIWGNEQFF.

This clone was counted many times. The read halts 3 residues ahead of the CDR3 end, with the missing end drawn from the germline J gene. The V gene is TRBV7-2, the J gene TRBJ2-1; 8 bases are a match to TRBD2. Germline V gene sequence: CDR1 SGHTA, CDR2 FQGNSA. The V and J ends lost 6 bases and 5 bases, in that order; junction bases with no gene match: 9. CDR3 length: 15 amino acids. The CDR3 spells CASSPGTRWDNEQFF. The sequenced CDR3 bases are TGTGCCAGCAGTCCCGGGACTAGGTGGGACAATGAG.

This clone is medium-sized. The read finishes 3 residues shy of the CDR3 end, and the germline J gene is used to complete it. The rearrangement joins TRBV28 to TRBJ2-2, with D perhaps TRBD2 (5 bases). The CDR3 extends over 15 amino acids. V was pared by 3 bases and J by 2 bases, with 10 bases between. CDR1 and CDR2 from the germline V gene are MDHEN and SYDVKM. This chain's CDR3 is CASSFSSLNTGELFF. The sequenced part of the CDR3 DNA is TGTGCCAGCAGTTTCTCTAGCCTCAACACCGGGGAG.

This clone was counted a few times. The read ends 3 residues early relative to the CDR3; the germline J gene fills the gap. The chain has TRBV2 and TRBJ2-2; tentatively, D is TRBD1 (5 bases). This CDR3 is 16 amino acids long. Trimming pared 1 base from V and 4 bases from J, leaving 13 bases between. Germline V gene data show CDR1 as SNHLY and CDR2 as FYNNEI. The CDR3 bases that were read are TGTGCCAGCAGTGAAGGGACAAGCGATGGCACCGGGGAG. Its protein is CASSEGTSDGTGE. The complete CDR3 sequence is CASSEGTSDGTGELFF.

This clone was observed many times. The read gets to within 3 residues of the CDR3 end, and the germline J gene fills in the rest. The V call is TRBV6-1, the J call TRBJ2-2; D gene ambiguous. V was clipped by 4 bases and J by 6 bases, with 9 bases between them. The CDR3 spans 13 residues. CDR1 is MNHNS, CDR2 SASEGT, per germline. The covered CDR3 bases are TGTGCCAGCAGTGGATCAGGTCCCGGGGAG. Encoded protein: CASSGSGPGE. In full, the CDR3 is CASSGSGPGELFF.

This clone has a count of ten or more. The read ends 3 residues early relative to the CDR3; the germline J gene fills the gap. The chain uses TRBV5-6 and TRBJ2-7; D call uncertain. The CDR3 consists of 15 residues. The V end lost 3 bases, the J end lost 2 bases, and 15 bases lay between the germline ends. CDR1 is SGHDT and CDR2 is YYEEEE in the germline V gene. CDR3 DNA, as far as it was read: TGTGCCAGCAGCTCTGGTTCTCAAGCTCCCTACGAG. Amino acid sequence: CASSSGSQAPYE. The whole CDR3 sequence reads CASSSGSQAPYEQYF. The full variable domain, completed using reference TRBV5-6 and TRBJ2-7, is DAGVTQSPTHLIKTRGQQVTLRCSPKSGHDTVSWYQQALGQGPQFIFQYYEEEERQRGNFPDRFSGHQFPNYSSELNVNALLLGDSALYLCASSSGSQAPYEQYFGPGTRLTVT.

With regard to this clone: The DNA ends 3 residues before the CDR3 does, and the rest of the CDR3 is filled in from the germline J gene. The chain combines TRBV7-2 with TRBJ2-7, with D possibly matching TRBD1 (6 bases). Trimming removed 6 bases at V and 3 bases at J, with 15 bases between. The germline gives CDR1 SGHTA, CDR2 FQGNSA. The CDR3 has 14 residues. The CDR3 sequence: CASSPPGHYYEQYF. The part of the CDR3 DNA that was read is TGTGCCAGCAGTCCTCCGGGACACTACTACGAG.

In regard to this clone: The read stops 3 residues short of the end of the CDR3; the missing end is completed from the germline J gene. The genes are TRBV2 and TRBJ2-7; weak D call: TRBD1 (7 bases). CDR1 and CDR2 from the germline V gene are SNHLY and FYNNEI. The V end was cut by 6 bases, the J end by 6 bases, with 12 bases between. CDR3 length equals 12 residues. CDR3 DNA (partial): TGTGCCAGCAGGGGTCAGGGGGGCGAG. It encodes CASRGQGGE. In full, the CDR3 reads CASRGQGGEQYF.

This clone appeared a few times. Read data end 3 residues before the CDR3 end; the end is taken from the germline J gene. At the DNA level, this CDR3 is encoded by other sequences in the same sample as well. The chain combines TRBV19 with TRBJ2-1; 14 bases agree with TRBD2. Germline V lookup: CDR1 LNHDA, CDR2 SQIVND (reference sequence). Trimming took 6 bases from V and 8 from J; bases not matched to a gene: 9. This CDR3 contains 16 residues. The CDR3 protein is CASSRLAGGPRDEQFF. CDR3 DNA, as far as it was read: TGTGCCAGTAGCCGACTAGCGGGGGGGCCGAGGGATGAG.

This clone came up a few times. The DNA ends 3 residues before the CDR3 does, and the rest of the CDR3 is filled in from the germline J gene. The chain carries TRBV11-2 and TRBJ2-5; 9 bases align to TRBD2. V was pared by 5 bases and J by 7 bases, with 2 bases of the junction left unmatched. CDR1 is SGHAT, CDR2 FQNNGV, per germline. CDR3 length equals 12 residues. The sequenced part of the CDR3 DNA is TGTGCCAGCAGCGGCGGGGGGGGGACC. It codes for CASSGGGGT. The full CDR3 reads CASSGGGGTQYF.

With regard to this clone: Sequencing ends 3 residues short of the CDR3 end; the germline J gene provides the rest. This chain joins TRBV2 and TRBJ1-1; tentatively, D is TRBD1 (6 bases). This CDR3 region has 12 residues. Germline V lookup: CDR1 SNHLY, CDR2 FYNNEI. The sequenced part of the CDR3 DNA is TGTGCCAGCGGGTTACAGGGAAGTAGG. It codes for CASGLQGSR. The whole CDR3 protein reads CASGLQGSRAFF.